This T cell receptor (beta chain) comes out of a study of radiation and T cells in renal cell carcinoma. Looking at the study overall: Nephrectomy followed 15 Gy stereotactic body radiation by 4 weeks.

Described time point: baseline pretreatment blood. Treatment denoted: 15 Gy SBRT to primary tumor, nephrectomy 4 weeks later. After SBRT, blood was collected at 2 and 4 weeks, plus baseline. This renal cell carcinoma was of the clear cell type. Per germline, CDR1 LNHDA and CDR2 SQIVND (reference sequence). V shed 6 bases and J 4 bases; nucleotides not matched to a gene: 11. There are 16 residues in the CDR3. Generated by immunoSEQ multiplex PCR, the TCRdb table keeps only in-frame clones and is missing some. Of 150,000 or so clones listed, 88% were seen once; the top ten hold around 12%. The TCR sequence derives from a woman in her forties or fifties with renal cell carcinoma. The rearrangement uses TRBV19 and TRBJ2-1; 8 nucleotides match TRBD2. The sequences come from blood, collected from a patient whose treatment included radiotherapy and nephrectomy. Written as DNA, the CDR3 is TGTGCCAGTAGACTCCGAGCGGGGGCCGATTACAATGAGCAGTTCTTC. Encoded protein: CASRLRAGADYNEQFF.